Listed below are T cell receptor beta chains from one sample, sequenced in a study of control samples from healthy donors and cancer patients. Clones were read by immunoSEQ multiplex PCR, and TCRdb kept only the in-frame ones, dropping some. The sample contains tens of thousands of clones, roughly 89% of which appear only once. Sequencing input: PBMCs. These receptors came from a man aged 55 to 69 with colorectal cancer. Both conserved end residues are part of each CDR3. Each record gives: J gene, clone size, V gene, D gene, CDR3 length, CDR3 DNA, CDR3 protein. D genes are given only for firm matches. Size tells how often a clone was seen (once, few, many) or the class of an expanded clone, and some rows leave it out.

j_call: TRBJ1-5
clone_size: NA
v_call: TRBV7-2
d_call: NA
cdr3_length: 13
cdr3_nt: TGTGCCAGCAGCCCCACATTCCACGAGCCCCAGCATTTT
cdr3_aa: CASSPTFHEPQHF

j_call: TRBJ2-5
clone_size: NA
v_call: TRBV7-9
d_call: NA
cdr3_length: 12
cdr3_nt: TGTGCCAGCTGGCAGGGAGGAGAGACCCAGTACTTC
cdr3_aa: CASWQGGETQYF

j_call: TRBJ1-3
clone_size: NA
v_call: TRBV4-1
d_call: NA
cdr3_length: 16
cdr3_nt: TGCGCCAGCAGCCAAGTGTGGGCAGCCTCTGGAAACACCATATATTTT
cdr3_aa: CASSQVWAASGNTIYF

j_call: TRBJ1-2
clone_size: NA
v_call: TRBV28
d_call: TRBD1
cdr3_length: 14
cdr3_nt: TGTGCCAGCAGGGCCCGGACAGGGAACTATGGCTACACCTTC
cdr3_aa: CASRARTGNYGYTF

j_call: TRBJ1-6
clone_size: once
v_call: TRBV6-4
d_call: TRBD1
cdr3_length: 14
cdr3_nt: TGTGCCAGCAGTGAGGCCAGGGGGACCTCACCCCTCCACTTT
cdr3_aa: CASSEARGTSPLHF

j_call: TRBJ2-3
clone_size: NA
v_call: TRBV7-3
d_call: TRBD2
cdr3_length: 15
cdr3_nt: TGTGCCAGCAGCCGTGGGCGGGGGGGCACAGATACGCAGTATTTT
cdr3_aa: CASSRGRGGTDTQYF

j_call: TRBJ1-2
clone_size: NA
v_call: TRBV12-5
d_call: TRBD1
cdr3_length: 14
cdr3_nt: TGTGCTAGTGGTTGGAGGGACAGGGGATATGGCTACACCTTC
cdr3_aa: CASGWRDRGYGYTF

j_call: TRBJ2-1
clone_size: NA
v_call: TRBV20-1
d_call: TRBD1
cdr3_length: 14
cdr3_nt: TGCAGTGCTAGTGGCCAGGGGGCTGGCAATGAGCAGTTCTTC
cdr3_aa: CSASGQGAGNEQFF

j_call: TRBJ2-2
clone_size: NA
v_call: TRBV19
d_call: NA
cdr3_length: 14
cdr3_nt: TGTGCCAGTAAGGTGGTTGGGAGCACCGGGGAGCTGTTTTTT
cdr3_aa: CASKVVGSTGELFF

j_call: TRBJ1-3
clone_size: NA
v_call: TRBV7-9
d_call: NA
cdr3_length: 16
cdr3_nt: TGTGCCAGCAGCTTACGGCAGGCGACCTCTGGAAACACCATATATTTT
cdr3_aa: CASSLRQATSGNTIYF

j_call: TRBJ2-1
clone_size: NA
v_call: TRBV29-1
d_call: NA
cdr3_length: 13
cdr3_nt: TGCAGCGTTGACAGGAGGATAGGGAATGAGCAGTTCTTC
cdr3_aa: CSVDRRIGNEQFF

j_call: TRBJ2-5
clone_size: once
v_call: TRBV7-3
d_call: NA
cdr3_length: 14
cdr3_nt: TGTGCCAGCAGCCGATACGGGAGCATGGAGACCCAGTACTTC
cdr3_aa: CASSRYGSMETQYF

j_call: TRBJ1-5
clone_size: NA
v_call: TRBV18
d_call: TRBD1
cdr3_length: 14
cdr3_nt: TGTGCCAGCTCACAAGGACAGGGAAACCAGCCCCAGCATTTT
cdr3_aa: CASSQGQGNQPQHF

j_call: TRBJ2-7
clone_size: few
v_call: TRBV4-1
d_call: TRBD1
cdr3_length: 15
cdr3_nt: TGCGCCAGCAGCCACCTGGGACAGGGCTCCTACGAGCAGTACTTC
cdr3_aa: CASSHLGQGSYEQYF

j_call: TRBJ2-2
clone_size: NA
v_call: TRBV6-5
d_call: TRBD1
cdr3_length: 14
cdr3_nt: TGTGCCAGCAGGGGACAGGCGGGCACCGGGGAGCTGTTTTTT
cdr3_aa: CASRGQAGTGELFF

j_call: TRBJ1-1
clone_size: few
v_call: TRBV6-2/TRBV6-3
d_call: NA
cdr3_length: 17
cdr3_nt: TGTGCCAGCAGTTACTATCGACGGGGGGCCCCGGGGACTGAAGCTTTCTTT
cdr3_aa: CASSYYRRGAPGTEAFF

j_call: TRBJ2-1
clone_size: NA
v_call: TRBV5-1
d_call: NA
cdr3_length: 17
cdr3_nt: TGCGCCAGCAGTCCACCCTGGTTCAGGGGCTCCTACAATGAGCAGTTCTTC
cdr3_aa: CASSPPWFRGSYNEQFF

j_call: TRBJ1-4
clone_size: NA
v_call: TRBV3-1/TRBV3-2
d_call: NA
cdr3_length: 15
cdr3_nt: TGTGCCAGCAGCCAAGTCGACTGGGGGAATGAAAAACTGTTTTTT
cdr3_aa: CASSQVDWGNEKLFF

j_call: TRBJ1-1
clone_size: NA
v_call: TRBV7-2
d_call: TRBD1
cdr3_length: 15
cdr3_nt: TGTGCCAGCAGCCCACGGGGACAGGCTAACTCTGAAGCTTTCTTT
cdr3_aa: CASSPRGQANSEAFF

j_call: TRBJ1-2
clone_size: NA
v_call: TRBV5-1
d_call: NA
cdr3_length: 13
cdr3_nt: TGCGCCAGCAGCTCAGGGGTAGGCAATGGCTACACCTTC
cdr3_aa: CASSSGVGNGYTF

j_call: TRBJ2-7
clone_size: NA
v_call: TRBV7-2
d_call: NA
cdr3_length: 14
cdr3_nt: TGTGCCAGCAGCTTAAGGCAGGACTCCTACGAGCAGTACTTC
cdr3_aa: CASSLRQDSYEQYF

j_call: TRBJ1-1
clone_size: NA
v_call: TRBV7-8
d_call: NA
cdr3_length: 14
cdr3_nt: TGTGCCAGCAGCTTGGGCGGCGGGAACACTGAAGCTTTCTTT
cdr3_aa: CASSLGGGNTEAFF

j_call: TRBJ1-1
clone_size: NA
v_call: TRBV19
d_call: TRBD1
cdr3_length: 14
cdr3_nt: TGTGCCAGTAGTCCCCGGGACAGGGGGGCTGAAGCTTTCTTT
cdr3_aa: CASSPRDRGAEAFF

j_call: TRBJ1-2
clone_size: NA
v_call: TRBV6-2/TRBV6-3
d_call: TRBD1
cdr3_length: 14
cdr3_nt: TGTGCCAGCAGTTACTCGACAGGGGGAAGTAGCTACACCTTC
cdr3_aa: CASSYSTGGSSYTF

j_call: TRBJ1-6
clone_size: NA
v_call: TRBV30
d_call: NA
cdr3_length: 14
cdr3_nt: TGTGCCTGGAATAAGGGAGTTCGTAATTCACCCCTCCACTTT
cdr3_aa: CAWNKGVRNSPLHF

j_call: TRBJ1-6
clone_size: NA
v_call: TRBV2
d_call: NA
cdr3_length: 14
cdr3_nt: TGTGCCAGCAGTCCCGGGGGGAACAATTCACCCCTCCACTTT
cdr3_aa: CASSPGGNNSPLHF

j_call: TRBJ2-1
clone_size: NA
v_call: TRBV6-1
d_call: NA
cdr3_length: 17
cdr3_nt: TGTGCCAGCAGTGAAGCGTCGGACCGCCGCTCCTACAATGAGCAGCTCTTC
cdr3_aa: CASSEASDRRSYNEQLF

j_call: TRBJ1-5
clone_size: NA
v_call: TRBV27
d_call: NA
cdr3_length: 16
cdr3_nt: TGTGCCAGCAGTTCCCAAACAGGTATAGGAGTTCAGCCCCAGCATTTT
cdr3_aa: CASSSQTGIGVQPQHF

j_call: TRBJ2-5
clone_size: NA
v_call: TRBV5-1
d_call: TRBD2
cdr3_length: 16
cdr3_nt: TGCGCCAGCAGCTTGAGGAGCGGGGGGGGCCAAGAGACCCAGTACTTC
cdr3_aa: CASSLRSGGGQETQYF

j_call: TRBJ2-7
clone_size: NA
v_call: TRBV10-2
d_call: NA
cdr3_length: 15
cdr3_nt: TGCGCCAGCGCCCTGGGGCTCCAATGGGCCTTGGAGCAGTACTTC
cdr3_aa: CASALGLQWALEQYF

j_call: TRBJ2-1
clone_size: NA
v_call: TRBV4-2
d_call: TRBD2
cdr3_length: 16
cdr3_nt: TGTGCCAGCAGCCAAGGGCGGTCGCGGGGGGAGAATGAGCAGTTCTTC
cdr3_aa: CASSQGRSRGENEQFF

j_call: TRBJ2-1
clone_size: NA
v_call: TRBV5-1
d_call: TRBD1
cdr3_length: 16
cdr3_nt: TGCGCCAGCAGCTTGGCCAGGGGGACAGGGATGTATGAGCAGTTCTTC
cdr3_aa: CASSLARGTGMYEQFF

j_call: TRBJ1-1
clone_size: NA
v_call: TRBV10-3
d_call: NA
cdr3_length: 13
cdr3_nt: TGTGCCATCAGGCGACAAGGGAACACTGAAGCTTTCTTT
cdr3_aa: CAIRRQGNTEAFF

j_call: TRBJ2-5
clone_size: NA
v_call: TRBV11-2
d_call: TRBD2
cdr3_length: 18
cdr3_nt: TGTGCCAGCAGCCCCCGGACTAGCGGGGGGACCTCCGGGAAGACCCAGTACTTC
cdr3_aa: CASSPRTSGGTSGKTQYF

j_call: TRBJ2-5
clone_size: NA
v_call: TRBV15
d_call: NA
cdr3_length: 14
cdr3_nt: TGTGCCACCAGCAGCCGGGGAGGGGGAGAGACCCAGTACTTC
cdr3_aa: CATSSRGGGETQYF

j_call: TRBJ1-5
clone_size: NA
v_call: TRBV7-2
d_call: NA
cdr3_length: 14
cdr3_nt: TGTGCCAGCAGCTTCAGCGCGAGCAATCAGCCCCAGCATTTT
cdr3_aa: CASSFSASNQPQHF

j_call: TRBJ2-2
clone_size: NA
v_call: TRBV4-3
d_call: NA
cdr3_length: 14
cdr3_nt: TGCGCCAGCAGCCTCCACACGAACACCGGGGAGCTGTTTTTT
cdr3_aa: CASSLHTNTGELFF

j_call: TRBJ2-3
clone_size: NA
v_call: TRBV4-3
d_call: TRBD2
cdr3_length: 16
cdr3_nt: TGCGCCAGCAGCACTATAGCGGGGGGGCCTTGGGATACGCAGTATTTT
cdr3_aa: CASSTIAGGPWDTQYF

j_call: TRBJ2-2
clone_size: NA
v_call: TRBV19
d_call: TRBD1
cdr3_length: 15
cdr3_nt: TGTGCCAGTAGACCGGGACAGGTGAACACCGGGGAGCTGTTTTTT
cdr3_aa: CASRPGQVNTGELFF

j_call: TRBJ1-1
clone_size: NA
v_call: TRBV14
d_call: NA
cdr3_length: 14
cdr3_nt: TGTGCCAGCAGCCAAGGGGGCGGTAGCACTGAAGCTTTCTTT
cdr3_aa: CASSQGGGSTEAFF

j_call: TRBJ2-5
clone_size: once
v_call: TRBV5-1
d_call: TRBD2
cdr3_length: 15
cdr3_nt: TGCGCCAGCAGCTTCAGCGGGGAGCGACCGGGGGCCCAGTACTTC
cdr3_aa: CASSFSGERPGAQYF

j_call: TRBJ2-1
clone_size: NA
v_call: TRBV11-2
d_call: TRBD2
cdr3_length: 17
cdr3_nt: TGTGCCAGCAGCTTAAGGAGGACTAGCGGGGGGTATAATGAGCAGTTCTTC
cdr3_aa: CASSLRRTSGGYNEQFF